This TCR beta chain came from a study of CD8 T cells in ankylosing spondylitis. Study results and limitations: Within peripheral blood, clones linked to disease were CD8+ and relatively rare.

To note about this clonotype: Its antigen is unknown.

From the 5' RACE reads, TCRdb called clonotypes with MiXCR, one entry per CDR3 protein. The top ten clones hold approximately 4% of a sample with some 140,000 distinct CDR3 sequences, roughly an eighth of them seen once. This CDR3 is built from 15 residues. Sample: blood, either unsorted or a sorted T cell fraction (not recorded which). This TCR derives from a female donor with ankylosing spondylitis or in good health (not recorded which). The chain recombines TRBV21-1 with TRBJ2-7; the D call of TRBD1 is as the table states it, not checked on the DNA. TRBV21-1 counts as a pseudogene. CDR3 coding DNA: TGTGCCAGCAGCCTGGCGGGGGGCAGGGGGAACGAGCAGTACTTC. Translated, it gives CASSLAGGRGNEQYF.